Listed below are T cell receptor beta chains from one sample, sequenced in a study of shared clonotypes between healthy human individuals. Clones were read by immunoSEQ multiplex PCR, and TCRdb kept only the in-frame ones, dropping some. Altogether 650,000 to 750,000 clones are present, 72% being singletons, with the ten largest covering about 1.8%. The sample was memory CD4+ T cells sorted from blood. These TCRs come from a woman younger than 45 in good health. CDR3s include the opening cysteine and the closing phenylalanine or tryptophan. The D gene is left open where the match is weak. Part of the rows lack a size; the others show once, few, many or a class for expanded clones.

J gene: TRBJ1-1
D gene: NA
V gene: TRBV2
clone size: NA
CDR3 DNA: TGTGCCAGCAGTAGCCACCAGTCGGCGGTAGCTTTCTTT
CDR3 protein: CASSSHQSAVAFF

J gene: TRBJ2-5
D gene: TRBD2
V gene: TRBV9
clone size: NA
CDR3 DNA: TGTGCCAGCAGCCCCCGCTCGACTAGCGGGAAATATGGAGAGACCCAGTACTTC
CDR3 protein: CASSPRSTSGKYGETQYF

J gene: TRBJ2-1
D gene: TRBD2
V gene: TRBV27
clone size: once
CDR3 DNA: TGTGCCAGCAGTTCACCGACTAGCGGGAGGATTGAGCAGTTCTTC
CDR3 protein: CASSSPTSGRIEQFF

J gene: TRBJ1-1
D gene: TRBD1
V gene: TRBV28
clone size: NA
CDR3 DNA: TGTGCCAGCAGTTCCAGACAGGGTGGGCCTGAAGCTTTCTTT
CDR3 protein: CASSSRQGGPEAFF

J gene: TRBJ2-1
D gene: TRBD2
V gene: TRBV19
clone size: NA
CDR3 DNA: TGTGCCAGTAGTATTCTCAGGGGTAGCGGGATCTACAATGAGCAGTTCTTC
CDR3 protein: CASSILRGSGIYNEQFF

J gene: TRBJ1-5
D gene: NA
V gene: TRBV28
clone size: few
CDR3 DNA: TGTGCCAGCAGTTTAAATGGGGATTCCACGACAGATCAGCCCCAGCATTTT
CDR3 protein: CASSLNGDSTTDQPQHF

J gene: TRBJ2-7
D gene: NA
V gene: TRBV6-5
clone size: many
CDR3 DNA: TGTGCCAGCAGAAGGGACTTCTCCTCCTACGAGCAGTACTTC
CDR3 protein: CASRRDFSSYEQYF

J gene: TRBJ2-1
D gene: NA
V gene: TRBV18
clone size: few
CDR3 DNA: TGTGCCGGAGCGGCAAGCTCCTACAATGAGCAGTTCTTC
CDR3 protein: CAGAASSYNEQFF

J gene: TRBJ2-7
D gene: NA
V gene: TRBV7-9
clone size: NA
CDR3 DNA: TGTGCCAGCAGCTTAGACGCGACTAGTGGCGAGCAGTACTTC
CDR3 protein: CASSLDATSGEQYF

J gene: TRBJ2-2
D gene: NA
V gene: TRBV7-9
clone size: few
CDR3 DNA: TGTGCCAGCAGCCACGGGGAGCTGTTTTTT
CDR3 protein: CASSHGELFF

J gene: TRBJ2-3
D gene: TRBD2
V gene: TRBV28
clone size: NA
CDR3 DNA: TGTGCCAGCAGTCCGTTAGCGGGAATGAGCACAGATACGCAGTATTTT
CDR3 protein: CASSPLAGMSTDTQYF

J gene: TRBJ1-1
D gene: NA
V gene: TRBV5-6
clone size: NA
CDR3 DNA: TGTGCCAGCAGCTTGGCTGGGAGTACTGAAGCTTTCTTT
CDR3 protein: CASSLAGSTEAFF

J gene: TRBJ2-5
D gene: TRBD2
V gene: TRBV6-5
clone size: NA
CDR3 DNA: TGTGCCAGCCTTCGGGGGGGACCACACCAAGAGACCCAGTACTTC
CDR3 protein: CASLRGGPHQETQYF

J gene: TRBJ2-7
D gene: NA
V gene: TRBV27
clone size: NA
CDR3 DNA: TGTGCCAGCAGTTTATCCTATCCGGTAGCGCCCTTAGTGAACGAGCAGTACTTC
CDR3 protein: CASSLSYPVAPLVNEQYF

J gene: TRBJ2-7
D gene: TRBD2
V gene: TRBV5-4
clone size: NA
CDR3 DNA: TGTGCCAGCAGTCTGGGGGGGACGGACATGCGGGCGTACGAGCAGTACTTC
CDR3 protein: CASSLGGTDMRAYEQYF

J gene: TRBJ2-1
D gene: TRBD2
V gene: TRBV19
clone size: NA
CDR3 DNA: TGTGCCAGTAGCATAACTAGCGGAGTCTACAATGAGCAGTTCTTC
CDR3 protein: CASSITSGVYNEQFF

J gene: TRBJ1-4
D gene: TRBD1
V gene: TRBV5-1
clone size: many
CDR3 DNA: TGCGCCAGCAGGGTCGGGACAGGAGATTTAGAGGAAAAACTGTTTTTT
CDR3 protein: CASRVGTGDLEEKLFF

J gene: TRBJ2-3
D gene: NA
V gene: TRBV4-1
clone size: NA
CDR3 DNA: TGCGCCAGCAGCCAAGGTGTACAGCACACAGATACGCAGTATTTT
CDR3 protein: CASSQGVQHTDTQYF